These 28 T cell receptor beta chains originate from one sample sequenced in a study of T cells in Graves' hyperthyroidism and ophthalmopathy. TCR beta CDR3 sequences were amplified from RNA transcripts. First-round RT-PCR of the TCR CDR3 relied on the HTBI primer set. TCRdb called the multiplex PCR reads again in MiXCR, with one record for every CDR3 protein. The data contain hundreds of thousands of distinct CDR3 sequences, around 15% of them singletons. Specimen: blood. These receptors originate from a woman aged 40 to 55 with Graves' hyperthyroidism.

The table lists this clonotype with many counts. The CDR3 loop reads CASSDGQLMNTEAFF. The DNA of the CDR3 is TGTGCCAGCAGCGACGGACAGCTCATGAACACTGAAGCTTTCTTT. The V call is TRBV7-9, the J call TRBJ1-1; the D gene is possibly TRBD1 (6 bases). This CDR3 comprises 15 residues. Trimming took off 5 bases at V and 0 bases at J, with 13 bases between the two ends. The germline CDR1 and CDR2 sequences are SEHNR and FQNEAQ (reference sequence).

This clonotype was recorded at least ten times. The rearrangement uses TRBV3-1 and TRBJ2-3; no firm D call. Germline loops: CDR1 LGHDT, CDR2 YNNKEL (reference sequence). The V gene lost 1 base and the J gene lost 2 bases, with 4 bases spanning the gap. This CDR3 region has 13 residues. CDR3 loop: CASSQVNTDTQYF. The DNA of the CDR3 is TGTGCCAGCAGCCAAGTGAACACAGATACGCAGTATTTT.

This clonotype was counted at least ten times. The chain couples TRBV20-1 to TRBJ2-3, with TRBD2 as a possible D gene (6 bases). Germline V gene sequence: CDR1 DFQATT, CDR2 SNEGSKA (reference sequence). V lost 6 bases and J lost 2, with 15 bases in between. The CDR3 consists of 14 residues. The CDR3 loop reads CSAPAGPLTDTQYF. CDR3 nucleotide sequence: TGCAGTGCCCCTGCGGGACCACTCACAGATACGCAGTATTTT.

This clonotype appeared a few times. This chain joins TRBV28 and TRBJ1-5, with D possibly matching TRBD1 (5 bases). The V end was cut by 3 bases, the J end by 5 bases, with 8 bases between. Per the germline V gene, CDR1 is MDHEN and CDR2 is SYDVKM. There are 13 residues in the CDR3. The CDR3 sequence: CASSFWGDQPQHF. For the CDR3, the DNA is TGTGCCAGCAGTTTTTGGGGGGATCAGCCCCAGCATTTT.

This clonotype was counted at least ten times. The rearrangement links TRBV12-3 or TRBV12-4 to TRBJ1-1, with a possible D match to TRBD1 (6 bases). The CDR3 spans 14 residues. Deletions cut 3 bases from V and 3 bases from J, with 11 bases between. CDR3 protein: CASSFSGGHTEAFF. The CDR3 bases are TGTGCCAGCAGTTTTTCTGGGGGCCACACTGAAGCTTTCTTT.

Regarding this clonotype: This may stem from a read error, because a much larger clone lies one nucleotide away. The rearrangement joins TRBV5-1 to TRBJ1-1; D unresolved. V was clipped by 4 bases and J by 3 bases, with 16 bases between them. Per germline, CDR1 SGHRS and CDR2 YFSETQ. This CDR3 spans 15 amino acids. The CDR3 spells CASSPRLGRDTEAFF. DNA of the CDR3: TGCGCCAGCAGCCCAAGGTTAGGGAGGGACACTGAAGCTTTCTTT.

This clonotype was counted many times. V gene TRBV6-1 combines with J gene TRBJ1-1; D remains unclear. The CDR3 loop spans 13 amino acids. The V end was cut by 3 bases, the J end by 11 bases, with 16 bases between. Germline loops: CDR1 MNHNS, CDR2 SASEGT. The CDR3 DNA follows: TGTGCCAGCAGTGAGTCCGGGGTAAAGCGGGCTTTCTTT. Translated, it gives CASSESGVKRAFF.

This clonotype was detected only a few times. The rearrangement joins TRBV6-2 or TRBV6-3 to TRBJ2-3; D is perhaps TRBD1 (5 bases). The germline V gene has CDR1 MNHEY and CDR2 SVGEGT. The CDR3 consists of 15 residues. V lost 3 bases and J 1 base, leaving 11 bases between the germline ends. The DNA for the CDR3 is TGTGCCAGCAGTTATGGCAGGGCCCGCACAGATACGCAGTATTTT. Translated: CASSYGRARTDTQYF.

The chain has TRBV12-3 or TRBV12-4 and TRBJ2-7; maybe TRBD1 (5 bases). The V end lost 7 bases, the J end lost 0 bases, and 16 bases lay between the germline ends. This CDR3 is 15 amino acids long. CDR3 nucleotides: TGTGCCAGCACCGCTGGTGGGGCGCCCTCCTACGAGCAGTACTTC. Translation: CASTAGGAPSYEQYF.

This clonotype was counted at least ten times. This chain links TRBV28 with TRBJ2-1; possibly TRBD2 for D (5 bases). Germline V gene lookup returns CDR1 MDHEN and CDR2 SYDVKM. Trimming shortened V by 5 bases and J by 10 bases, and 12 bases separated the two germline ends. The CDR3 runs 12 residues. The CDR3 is CASSLAGQEQFF. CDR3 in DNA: TGTGCCAGCAGTCTTGCGGGCCAGGAGCAGTTCTTC.

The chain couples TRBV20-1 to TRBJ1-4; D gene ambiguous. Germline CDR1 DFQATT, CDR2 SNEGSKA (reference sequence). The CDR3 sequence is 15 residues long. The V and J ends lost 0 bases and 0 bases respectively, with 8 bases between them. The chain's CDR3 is CSARERATTNEKLFF. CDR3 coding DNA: TGCAGTGCTAGAGAACGGGCGACAACTAATGAAAAACTGTTTTTT.

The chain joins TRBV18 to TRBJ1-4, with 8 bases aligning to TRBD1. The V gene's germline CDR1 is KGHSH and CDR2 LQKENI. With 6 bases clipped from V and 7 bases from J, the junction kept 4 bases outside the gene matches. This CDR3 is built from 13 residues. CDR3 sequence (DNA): TGTGCCAGCTCTCAGGGGGCTGGTGAAAAACTGTTTTTT. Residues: CASSQGAGEKLFF.

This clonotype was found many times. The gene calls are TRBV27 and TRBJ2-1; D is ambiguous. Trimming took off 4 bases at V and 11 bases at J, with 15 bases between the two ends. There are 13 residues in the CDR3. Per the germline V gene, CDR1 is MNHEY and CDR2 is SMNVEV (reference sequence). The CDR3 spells CASSSKIRAQQFF. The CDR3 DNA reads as TGTGCCAGCAGTTCCAAAATCCGGGCCCAGCAGTTCTTC.

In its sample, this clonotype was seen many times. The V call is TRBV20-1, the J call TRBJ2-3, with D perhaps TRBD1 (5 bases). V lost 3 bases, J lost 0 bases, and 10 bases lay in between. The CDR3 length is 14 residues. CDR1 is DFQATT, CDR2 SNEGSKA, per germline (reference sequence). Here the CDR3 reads CSASAGSSTDTQYF. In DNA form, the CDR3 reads TGCAGTGCTAGTGCAGGGTCTAGCACAGATACGCAGTATTTT.

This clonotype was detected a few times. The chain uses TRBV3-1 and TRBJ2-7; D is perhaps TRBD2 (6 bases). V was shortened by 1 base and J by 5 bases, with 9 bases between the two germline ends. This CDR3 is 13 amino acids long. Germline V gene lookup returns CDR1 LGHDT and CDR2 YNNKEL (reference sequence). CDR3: CASSQVERDEQYF. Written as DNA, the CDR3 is TGTGCCAGCAGCCAAGTTGAGCGGGACGAGCAGTACTTC.

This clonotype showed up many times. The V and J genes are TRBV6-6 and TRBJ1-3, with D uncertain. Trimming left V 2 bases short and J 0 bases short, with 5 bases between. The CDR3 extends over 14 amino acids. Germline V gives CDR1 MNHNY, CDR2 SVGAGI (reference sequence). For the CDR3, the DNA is TGTGCCAGCAGTTACGATGGCTCTGGAAACACCATATATTTT. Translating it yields CASSYDGSGNTIYF.

The DNA of the CDR3 is TGCAGCGCGTCGACAGAGAACACTGAAGCTTTCTTT. Translation gives CSASTENTEAFF. The rearrangement uses TRBV29-1 and TRBJ1-1; TRBD1 is a possible D gene (5 bases). V shed 7 bases and J shed 1 base, with 10 bases lying between them. CDR3 size: 12 residues. Germline-derived CDR1 and CDR2 are SQVTM and ANQGSEA.

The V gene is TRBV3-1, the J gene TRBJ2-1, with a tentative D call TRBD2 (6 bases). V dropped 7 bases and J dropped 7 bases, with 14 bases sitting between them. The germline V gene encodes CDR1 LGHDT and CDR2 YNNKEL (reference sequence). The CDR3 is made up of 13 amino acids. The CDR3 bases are TGTGCCAGCAAGGAGCGGGTAGGGAATGAGCAGTTCTTC. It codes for CASKERVGNEQFF.

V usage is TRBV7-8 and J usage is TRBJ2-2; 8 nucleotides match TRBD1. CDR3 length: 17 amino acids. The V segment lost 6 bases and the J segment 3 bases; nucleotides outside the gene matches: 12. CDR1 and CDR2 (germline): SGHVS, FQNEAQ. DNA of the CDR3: TGTGCCAGCAGGCTTTCCCCGACAGGGGTGGACACCGGGGAGCTGTTTTTT. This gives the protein CASRLSPTGVDTGELFF.

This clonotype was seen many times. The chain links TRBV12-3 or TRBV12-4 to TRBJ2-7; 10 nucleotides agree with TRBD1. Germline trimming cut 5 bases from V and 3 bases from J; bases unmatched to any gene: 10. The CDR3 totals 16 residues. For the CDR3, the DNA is TGTGCCAGCAGTCCCAGGACGGGACAGGGGTACTACGAGCAGTACTTC. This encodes CASSPRTGQGYYEQYF.

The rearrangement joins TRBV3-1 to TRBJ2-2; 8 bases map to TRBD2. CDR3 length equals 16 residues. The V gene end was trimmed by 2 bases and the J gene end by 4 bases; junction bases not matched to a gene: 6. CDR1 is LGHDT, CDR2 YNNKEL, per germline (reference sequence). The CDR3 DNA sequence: TGTGCCAGCAGCCAAAGCCAAGCGGGAGCCACCGGGGAGCTGTTTTTT. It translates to CASSQSQAGATGELFF.

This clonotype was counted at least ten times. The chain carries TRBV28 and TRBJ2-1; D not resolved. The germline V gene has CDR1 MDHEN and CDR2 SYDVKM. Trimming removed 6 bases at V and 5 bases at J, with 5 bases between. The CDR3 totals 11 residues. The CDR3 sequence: CASRKNNEQFF. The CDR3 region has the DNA TGTGCCAGCAGGAAGAACAATGAGCAGTTCTTC.

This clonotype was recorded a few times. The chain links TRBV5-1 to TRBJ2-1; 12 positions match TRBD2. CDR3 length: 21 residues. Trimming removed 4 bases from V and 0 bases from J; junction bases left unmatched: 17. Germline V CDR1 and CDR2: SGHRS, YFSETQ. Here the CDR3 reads CASSKELAGGPIGSSYNEQFF. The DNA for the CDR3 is TGCGCCAGCAGCAAGGAACTAGCGGGAGGCCCTATTGGGAGCTCCTACAATGAGCAGTTCTTC.

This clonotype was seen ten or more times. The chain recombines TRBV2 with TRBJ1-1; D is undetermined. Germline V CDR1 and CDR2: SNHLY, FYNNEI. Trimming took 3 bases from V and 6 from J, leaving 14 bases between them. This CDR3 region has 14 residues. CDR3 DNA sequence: TGTGCCAGCAGTGAGGCACTCAGTCTACCTGAAGCTTTCTTT. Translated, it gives CASSEALSLPEAFF.

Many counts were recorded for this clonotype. The CDR3 spells CASSFGRFGDTQYF. DNA for the CDR3: TGTGCCAGCAGTTTTGGTCGATTTGGGGATACGCAGTATTTT. The chain couples TRBV28 to TRBJ2-3; D is ambiguous. The CDR3 sequence is 14 residues long. Trimming took off 3 bases at V and 6 bases at J, with 13 bases between the two ends. Germline V gene lookup returns CDR1 MDHEN and CDR2 SYDVKM.

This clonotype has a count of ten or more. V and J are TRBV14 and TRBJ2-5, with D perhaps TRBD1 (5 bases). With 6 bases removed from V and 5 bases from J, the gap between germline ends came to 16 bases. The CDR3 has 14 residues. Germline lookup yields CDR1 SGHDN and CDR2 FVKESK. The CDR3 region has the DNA TGTGCCAGCAGTGTTTCATGGGGCCGGGAGACCCAGTACTTC. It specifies CASSVSWGRETQYF.

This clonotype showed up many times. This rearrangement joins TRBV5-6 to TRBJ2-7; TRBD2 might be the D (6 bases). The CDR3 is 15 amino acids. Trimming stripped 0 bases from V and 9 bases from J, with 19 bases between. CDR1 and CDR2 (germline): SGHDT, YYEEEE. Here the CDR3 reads CASSLGAMRGTVQYF. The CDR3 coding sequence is TGTGCCAGCAGCTTGGGGGCCATGCGGGGTACGGTGCAGTACTTC. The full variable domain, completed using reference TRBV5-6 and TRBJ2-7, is DAGVTQSPTHLIKTRGQQVTLRCSPKSGHDTVSWYQQALGQGPQFIFQYYEEEERQRGNFPDRFSGHQFPNYSSELNVNALLLGDSALYLCASSLGAMRGTVQYFGPGTRLTVT.

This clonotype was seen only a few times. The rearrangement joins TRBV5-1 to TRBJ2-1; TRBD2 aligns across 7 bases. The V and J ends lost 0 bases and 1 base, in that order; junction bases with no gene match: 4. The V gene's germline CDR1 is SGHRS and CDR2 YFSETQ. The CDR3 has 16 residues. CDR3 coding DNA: TGCGCCAGCAGCTTGGATAATAGCGGGTCCTACAATGAGCAGTTCTTC. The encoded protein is CASSLDNSGSYNEQFF.